This section outlines one TCR beta chain sequence together with its context. Germline CDR1 and CDR2: SGHNT and YYREEE (reference sequence). Trimming stripped 2 bases from V and 8 bases from J, with 21 bases between. The CDR3 extends over 16 amino acids. This record comes from a study of cytomegalovirus exposure and HLA in healthy donors. With 60 Vbeta and 13 Jbeta primers, the PCR was carried out. Produced via immunoSEQ multiplex PCR; TCRdb's table is partial and in-frame only. The table records roughly 130,000 clones, 79% of them present only once. This chain links TRBV5-4 with TRBJ2-3; D unclear. This sequence originates from a man younger than 35 in good health and CMV-seronegative. The source material was PBMCs. For the CDR3, the DNA is TGTGCCAGCAGCTTTGCTGTGGCAGCCCGTTCGGGTACGCAGTATTTT. Translated, it gives CASSFAVAARSGTQYF.